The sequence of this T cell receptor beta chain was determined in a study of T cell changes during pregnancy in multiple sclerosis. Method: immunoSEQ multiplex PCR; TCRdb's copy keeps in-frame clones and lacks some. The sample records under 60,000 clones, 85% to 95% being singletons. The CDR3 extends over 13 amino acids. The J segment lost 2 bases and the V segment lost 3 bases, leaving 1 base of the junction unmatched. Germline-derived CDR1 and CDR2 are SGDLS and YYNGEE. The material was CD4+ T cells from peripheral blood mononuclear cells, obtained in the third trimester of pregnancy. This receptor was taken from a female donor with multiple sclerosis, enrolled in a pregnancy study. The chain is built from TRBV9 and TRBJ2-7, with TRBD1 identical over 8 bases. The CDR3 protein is CASSATGAYEQYF. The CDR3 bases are TGTGCCAGCAGCGCGACAGGGGCCTACGAGCAGTACTTC.